This T cell receptor beta chain was retrieved from a study of T-cell reconstitution after alpha-beta-depleted transplantation in children. Broader study findings: The main origin of T-cell counts and diversity one year after transplant was newly produced T cells.

Remarks on this clonotype: Its specificity is unknown.

The CDR3 runs to 15 residues. V was cut by 6 bases and J by 2 bases, with 15 bases left in between. From germline, CDR1 is MGHRA and CDR2 YSYEKL. Construction of the TCRbeta library involved unique molecular identifiers. TCRdb reprocessed the PCR reads with MiXCR, giving one entry per CDR3 protein. The table lists around 440,000 distinct CDR3 sequences, about 10% of them singletons. The input for sequencing was PBMCs, taken before TCRalphabeta/CD19-depleted stem cell transplant. This sequence was found in a child aged 2 to 15 with inherited bone marrow failure, due to receive a stem cell transplant. The chain employs TRBV4-1 and TRBJ2-3, with D perhaps TRBD1 or TRBD2 (5 bases each). The CDR3 sequence: CASSPMGPTTDTQYF. The CDR3 coding sequence is TGCGCCAGCAGTCCCATGGGACCCACCACAGATACGCAGTATTTT.